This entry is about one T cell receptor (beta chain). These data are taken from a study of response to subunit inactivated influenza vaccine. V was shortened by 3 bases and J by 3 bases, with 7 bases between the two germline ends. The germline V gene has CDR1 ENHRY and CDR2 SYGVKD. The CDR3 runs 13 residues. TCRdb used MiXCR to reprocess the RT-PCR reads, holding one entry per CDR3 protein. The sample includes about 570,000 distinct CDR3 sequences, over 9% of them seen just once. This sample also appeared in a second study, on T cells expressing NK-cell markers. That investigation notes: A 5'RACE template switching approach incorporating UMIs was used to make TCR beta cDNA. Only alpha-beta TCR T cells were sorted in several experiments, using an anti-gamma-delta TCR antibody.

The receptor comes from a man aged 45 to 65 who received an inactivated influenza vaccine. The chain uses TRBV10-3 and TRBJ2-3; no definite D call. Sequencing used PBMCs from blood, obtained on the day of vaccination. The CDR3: CAISDDGTDTQYF. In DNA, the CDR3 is TGTGCCATCAGTGACGACGGAACAGATACGCAGTATTTT.